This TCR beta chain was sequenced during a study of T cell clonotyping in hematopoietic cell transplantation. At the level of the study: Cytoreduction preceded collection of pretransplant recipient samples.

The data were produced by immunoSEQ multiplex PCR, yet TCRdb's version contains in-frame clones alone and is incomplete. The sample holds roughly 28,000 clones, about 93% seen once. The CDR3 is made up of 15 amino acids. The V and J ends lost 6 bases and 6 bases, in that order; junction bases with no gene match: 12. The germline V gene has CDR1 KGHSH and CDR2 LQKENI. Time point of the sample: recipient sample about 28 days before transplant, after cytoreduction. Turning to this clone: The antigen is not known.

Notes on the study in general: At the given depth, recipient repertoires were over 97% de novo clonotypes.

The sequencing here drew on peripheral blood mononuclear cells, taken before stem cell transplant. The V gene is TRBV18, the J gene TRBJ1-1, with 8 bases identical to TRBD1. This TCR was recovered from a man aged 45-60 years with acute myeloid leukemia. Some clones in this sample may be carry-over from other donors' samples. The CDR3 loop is CASSLGAKQGAEAFF. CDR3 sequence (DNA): TGTGCCAGCTCCCTGGGGGCCAAACAGGGGGCTGAAGCTTTCTTT.